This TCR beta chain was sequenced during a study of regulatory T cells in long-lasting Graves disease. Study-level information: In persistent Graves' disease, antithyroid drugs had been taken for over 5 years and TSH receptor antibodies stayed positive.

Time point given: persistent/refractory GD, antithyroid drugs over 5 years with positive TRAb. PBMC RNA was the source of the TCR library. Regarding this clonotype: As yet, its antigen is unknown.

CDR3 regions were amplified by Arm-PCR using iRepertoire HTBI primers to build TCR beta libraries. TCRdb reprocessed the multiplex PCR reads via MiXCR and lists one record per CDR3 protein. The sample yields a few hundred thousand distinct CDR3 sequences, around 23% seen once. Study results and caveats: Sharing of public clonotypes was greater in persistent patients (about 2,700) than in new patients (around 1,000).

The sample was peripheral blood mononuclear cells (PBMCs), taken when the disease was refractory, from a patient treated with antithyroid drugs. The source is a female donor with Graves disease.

The CDR3 is CASSPTFTNAYEQYF. The CDR3, as DNA: TGTGCCAGCTCACCGACTTTCACTAACGCCTACGAGCAGTACTTC. The chain is built from TRBV12-3 or TRBV12-4 and TRBJ2-7; no reliable D call. V lost 8 bases, J lost 2 bases, and 19 bases lay in between. The CDR3 extends over 15 amino acids.